This TCR beta chain was sequenced in a study of blood T cell repertoires in COVID-19. In the study overall: The analysed material was cDNA or gDNA that came from T cells, B-cell-depleted T cells, or PBMCs.

Two negative PCRs, clearance, or symptom resolution had been documented for recovered Cohort 3 donors. The CDR3 has 12 amino acids. V trimming: 5 bases; J trimming: 7 bases; junction bases outside the gene matches: 4. The repertoire was sequenced with immunoSEQ multiplex PCR; TCRdb's copy has only in-frame clones and lacks some. The sample yields 310,000 or so clones, 75% to 90% seen once. The V call is TRBV12-3 or TRBV12-4, the J call TRBJ1-2; 7 bases align to TRBD1. The specimen was PBMCs or T cells enriched from blood (not recorded which). This receptor was taken from a woman aged 40-49 years who had recovered from COVID-19. The CDR3 here is CASSRGRGGYTF. In DNA, the CDR3 is TGTGCCAGCAGTAGGGGGCGGGGTGGCTACACCTTC.